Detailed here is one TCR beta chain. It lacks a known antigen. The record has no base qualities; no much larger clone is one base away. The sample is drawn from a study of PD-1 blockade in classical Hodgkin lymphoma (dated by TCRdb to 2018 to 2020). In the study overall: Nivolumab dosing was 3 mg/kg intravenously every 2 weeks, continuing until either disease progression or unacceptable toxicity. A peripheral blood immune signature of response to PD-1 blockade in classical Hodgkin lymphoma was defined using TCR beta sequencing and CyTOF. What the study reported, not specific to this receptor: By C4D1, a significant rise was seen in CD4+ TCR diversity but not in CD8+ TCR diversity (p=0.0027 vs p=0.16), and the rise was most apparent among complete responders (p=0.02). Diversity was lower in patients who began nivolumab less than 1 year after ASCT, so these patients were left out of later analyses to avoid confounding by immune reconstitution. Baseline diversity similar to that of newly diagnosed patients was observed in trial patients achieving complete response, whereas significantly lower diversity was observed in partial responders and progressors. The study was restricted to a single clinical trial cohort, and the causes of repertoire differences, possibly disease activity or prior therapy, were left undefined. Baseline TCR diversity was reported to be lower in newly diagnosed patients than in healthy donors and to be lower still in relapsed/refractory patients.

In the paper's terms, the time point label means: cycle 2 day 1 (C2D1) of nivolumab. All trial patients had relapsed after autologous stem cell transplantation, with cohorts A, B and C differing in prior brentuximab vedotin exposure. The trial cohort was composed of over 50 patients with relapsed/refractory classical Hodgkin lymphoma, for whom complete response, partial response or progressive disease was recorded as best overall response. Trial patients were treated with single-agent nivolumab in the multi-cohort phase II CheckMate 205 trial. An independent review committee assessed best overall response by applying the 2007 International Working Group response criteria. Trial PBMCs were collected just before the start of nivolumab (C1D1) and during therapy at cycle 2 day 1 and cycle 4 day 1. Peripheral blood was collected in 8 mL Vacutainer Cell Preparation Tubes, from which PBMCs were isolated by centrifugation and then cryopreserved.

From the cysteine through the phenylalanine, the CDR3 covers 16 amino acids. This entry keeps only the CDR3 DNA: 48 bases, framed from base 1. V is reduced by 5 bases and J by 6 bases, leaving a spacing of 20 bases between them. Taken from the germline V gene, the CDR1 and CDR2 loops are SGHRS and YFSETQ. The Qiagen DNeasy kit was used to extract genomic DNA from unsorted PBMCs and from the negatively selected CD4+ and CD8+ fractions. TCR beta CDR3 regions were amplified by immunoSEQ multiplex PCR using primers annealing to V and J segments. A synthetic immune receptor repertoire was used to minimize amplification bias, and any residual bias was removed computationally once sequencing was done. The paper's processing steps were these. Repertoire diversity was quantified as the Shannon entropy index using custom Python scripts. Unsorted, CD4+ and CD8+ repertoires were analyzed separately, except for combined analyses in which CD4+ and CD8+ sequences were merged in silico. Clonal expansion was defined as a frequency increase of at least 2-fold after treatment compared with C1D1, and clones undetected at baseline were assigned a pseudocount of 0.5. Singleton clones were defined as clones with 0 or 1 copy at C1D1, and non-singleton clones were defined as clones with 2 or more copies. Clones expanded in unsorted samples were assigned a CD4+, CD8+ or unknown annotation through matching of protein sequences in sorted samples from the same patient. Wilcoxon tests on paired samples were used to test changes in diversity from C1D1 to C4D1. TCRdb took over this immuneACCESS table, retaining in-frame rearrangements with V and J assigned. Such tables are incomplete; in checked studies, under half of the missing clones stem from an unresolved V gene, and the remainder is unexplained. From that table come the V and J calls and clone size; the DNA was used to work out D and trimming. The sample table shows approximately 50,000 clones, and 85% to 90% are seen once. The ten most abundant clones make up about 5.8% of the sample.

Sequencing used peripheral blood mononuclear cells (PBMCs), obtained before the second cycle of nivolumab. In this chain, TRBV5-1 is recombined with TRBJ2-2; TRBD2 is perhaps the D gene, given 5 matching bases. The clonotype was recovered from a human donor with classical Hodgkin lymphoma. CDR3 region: CASSGFWTGIAGELFF. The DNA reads TGCGCCAGCAGTGGTTTTTGGACGGGGATAGCCGGGGAGCTGTTTTTT.